A selection of T cell receptor beta chains follows, all from one sample in a study of cytomegalovirus exposure and HLA in healthy donors. Data came from immunoSEQ multiplex PCR; TCRdb stores just in-frame clones and leaves some out. The data contain tens of thousands of clones, just over 95% of them singletons. The sequenced sample was PBMCs. Receptors were obtained from a woman aged 18-29 years in good health and CMV-seropositive. The CDR3 runs from the conserved cysteine through the conserved F or W. D genes are given only for firm matches. Size is stated for part of the rows, as once, few or many counts, or as a class when the clone is expanded.

>TRBD2|TRBV7-9|-|TRBJ2-1
TGTGCCAGCAGCCAACCCCTCGGTAGAGCAGCGGGAGTTCGAAATGAGCAGTTCTTC
CASSQPLGRAAGVRNEQFF
>-|TRBV7-2|once|TRBJ1-1
TGTGCCAGCAGCTTAAAATCGGGGAGGGAAGCTTTCTTT
CASSLKSGREAFF
>-|TRBV28|few|TRBJ1-1
TGTGCCAGCAGTTTCCGGCGGGTGAACACTGAAGCTTTCTTT
CASSFRRVNTEAFF
>-|TRBV19|-|TRBJ2-7
TGTGCCAGTAGTATAGAGGGGTCCACGCAGGAGGGCTACGAGCAGTACTTC
CASSIEGSTQEGYEQYF
>-|TRBV19|-|TRBJ1-5
TGTGCCAGTAGTATAACGGGGAGCAATCAGCCCCAGCATTTT
CASSITGSNQPQHF
>TRBD1|TRBV5-1|-|TRBJ2-6
TGCGCCAGCAGCCAGGAGGGACAGGTGGACGTCCTGACTTTC
CASSQEGQVDVLTF
>-|TRBV5-6|-|TRBJ1-1
TGTGCCAGCAGCTTGGCAGTTTCTGAAGCTTTCTTT
CASSLAVSEAFF
>-|TRBV25-1|-|TRBJ2-7
TGTGCCTTTCATCGCGGGACAGCTCCCCACGAGCAGTACTTC
CAFHRGTAPHEQYF
>TRBD2|TRBV19|-|TRBJ2-5
TGTGCCAGTAGTGTGGGACTAGCGATCCTGGAAGAGACCCAGTACTTC
CASSVGLAILEETQYF
>TRBD1|TRBV4-3|-|TRBJ2-1
TGCGCCAGCAGCCGGGACAGGGTTTCCTACAATGAGCAGTTCTTC
CASSRDRVSYNEQFF
>TRBD1|TRBV27|-|TRBJ2-1
TGTGCCAGCAGTTTAGGGTCGGGACAGGCCTACAATGAGCAGTTCTTC
CASSLGSGQAYNEQFF
>TRBD2|TRBV6-5|-|TRBJ2-1
TGTGCCAGCAGTTACTCAACGGGAGGGCCCTACAATGAGCAGTTCTTC
CASSYSTGGPYNEQFF
>TRBD1|TRBV7-2|-|TRBJ2-7
TGTGCCAGCAGCTTAGGGGACAGTCATACCTACGAGCAGTACTTC
CASSLGDSHTYEQYF
>-|TRBV7-2|-|TRBJ2-3
TGTGCCAGCAGCGCCAATCCGGGGTCTAGCACAGATACGCAGTATTTT
CASSANPGSSTDTQYF
>-|TRBV28|once|TRBJ1-2
TGTGCCAGTTTTGGACAGAAATATGGCTACACCTTC
CASFGQKYGYTF
>TRBD1|TRBV27|once|TRBJ1-5
TGTGCCAGCAGTTCCGGACAGGGGGCCTTGGGGAGTTATCAGCCCCAGCATTTT
CASSSGQGALGSYQPQHF
>-|TRBV9|-|TRBJ1-1
TGTGCCAGCAGCCCCCGTGCGGGGGCTACTGAAGCTTTCTTT
CASSPRAGATEAFF
>-|TRBV30|-|TRBJ2-3
TGTGCCTGGAGTAGGGACACCCAAGGGGCGCAGTATTTT
CAWSRDTQGAQYF
>-|TRBV19|-|TRBJ1-4
TGTGCCAGTAAAGGGAGGCTTAATGAAAAACTGTTTTTT
CASKGRLNEKLFF
>-|TRBV18|-|TRBJ2-5
TGTGCCAGCTCACCACCTGCGGCTGTCGGGCAAGAGACCCAGTACTTC
CASSPPAAVGQETQYF
>TRBD1|TRBV5-5|-|TRBJ2-5
TGTGCCAGCAGCCGGCCTGGGACAGGGCGAGAGACCCAGTACTTC
CASSRPGTGRETQYF
>TRBD2|TRBV5-1|-|TRBJ2-7
TGCGCCAGCAGCTTGGGTGGACTAGCGTCCTACGAGCAGTACTTC
CASSLGGLASYEQYF
>-|TRBV10-3|-|TRBJ1-1
TGTGCCATCAGTGAGTCGCTTAAACAGCCGAACACTGAAGCTTTCTTT
CAISESLKQPNTEAFF
>TRBD2|TRBV4-2|-|TRBJ2-7
TGTGCCAGCAGCCAAGATAGCGGGAGGCAGTACGAGCAGTACTTC
CASSQDSGRQYEQYF
>-|TRBV19|-|TRBJ1-1
TGTGCCAGTAGTCCTAGCCCTTCCACTGAAGCTTTCTTT
CASSPSPSTEAFF